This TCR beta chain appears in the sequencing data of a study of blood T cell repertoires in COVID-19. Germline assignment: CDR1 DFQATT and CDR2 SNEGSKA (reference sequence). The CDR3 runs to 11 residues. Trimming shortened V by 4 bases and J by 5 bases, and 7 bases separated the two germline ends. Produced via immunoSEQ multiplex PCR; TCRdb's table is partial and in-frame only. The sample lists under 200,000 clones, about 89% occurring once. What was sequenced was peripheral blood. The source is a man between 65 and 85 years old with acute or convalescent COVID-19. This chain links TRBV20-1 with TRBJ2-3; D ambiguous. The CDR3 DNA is TGCAGTGCTATCCAGGTAGATACGCAGTATTTT. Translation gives CSAIQVDTQYF.